The clone carrying this T cell receptor beta chain is classed as medium-sized. Its antigen is as yet unknown. BIOMED2 TRB-A/B primer pools were used in multiplex TRB PCR. TCRdb ran MiXCR on the multiplex PCR reads and lists one entry per CDR3 protein. Among under 9,500 distinct CDR3 sequences listed, 28% were seen once. The CDR3 covers 13 residues. Germline V gives CDR1 SGHNT, CDR2 YYREEE (reference sequence). Trimming shortened V by 3 bases and J by 6 bases, and 10 bases separated the two germline ends. The data were taken from a study of T and B cells in COVID-19 patients. As for the study in general: Peripheral blood came from COVID-19 patients with active infection or after recovery. Critical illness requiring mechanical ventilation or extracorporeal membrane oxygenation affected three fifths of the roughly 20 active-infection patients. Recovered patients mostly had mild to moderate COVID-19 managed as outpatients. General study results and limits: Active COVID-19 showed highly clonal TRB repertoires; recovery showed diversity and richness above healthy donors.

From blood, about 240-550 ng of genomic DNA served as TRB template. Sequenced sample: blood. This receptor was identified in a human donor who had recovered from COVID-19. This chain connects TRBV5-4 to TRBJ2-1; a weak D match, TRBD2 (6 bases). CDR3 region: CASSYERVNEQFF. DNA of the CDR3: TGTGCCAGCAGCTACGAGCGGGTCAATGAGCAGTTCTTC.